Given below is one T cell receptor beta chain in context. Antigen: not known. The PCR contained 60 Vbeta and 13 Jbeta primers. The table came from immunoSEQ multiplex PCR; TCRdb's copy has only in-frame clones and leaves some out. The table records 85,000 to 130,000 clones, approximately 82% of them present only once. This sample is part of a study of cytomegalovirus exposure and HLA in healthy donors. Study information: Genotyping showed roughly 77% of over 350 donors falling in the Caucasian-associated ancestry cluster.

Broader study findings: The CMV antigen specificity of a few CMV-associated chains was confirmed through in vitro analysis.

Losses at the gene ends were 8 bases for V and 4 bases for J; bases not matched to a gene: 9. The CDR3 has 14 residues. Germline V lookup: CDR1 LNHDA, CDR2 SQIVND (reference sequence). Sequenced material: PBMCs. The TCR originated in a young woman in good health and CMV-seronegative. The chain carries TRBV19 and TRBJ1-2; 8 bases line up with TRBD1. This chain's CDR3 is CASSSRDRRYGYTF. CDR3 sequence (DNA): TGTGCCAGTTCGAGCCGGGACAGGCGCTATGGCTACACCTTC.